This T cell receptor beta chain was identified during a study of blood T cells in healthy people across ages. A J-beta primer mix and a sample-barcoded 5' primer were used in a second PCR of about 6 to 12 cycles. Each CDR3 protein gets one entry after TCRdb re-called the 5' RACE reads with MiXCR. The sample has 550,000 to 750,000 distinct CDR3 sequences, around a fifth seen once. Sample: blood. The TCR was taken from a man between 65 and 85 years old in good health.

For the CDR3, the DNA is TGTGCCACCAGCAGAGGACTGTCTCAAGAGACCCAGTACTTC. This gives the protein CATSRGLSQETQYF. The gene calls are TRBV15 and TRBJ2-5; D not certain. CDR1 and CDR2 (germline): LNHNV, YYDKDF (reference sequence). V was shortened by 1 base and J by 2 bases, with 8 bases between the two germline ends. CDR3 length: 14 amino acids.